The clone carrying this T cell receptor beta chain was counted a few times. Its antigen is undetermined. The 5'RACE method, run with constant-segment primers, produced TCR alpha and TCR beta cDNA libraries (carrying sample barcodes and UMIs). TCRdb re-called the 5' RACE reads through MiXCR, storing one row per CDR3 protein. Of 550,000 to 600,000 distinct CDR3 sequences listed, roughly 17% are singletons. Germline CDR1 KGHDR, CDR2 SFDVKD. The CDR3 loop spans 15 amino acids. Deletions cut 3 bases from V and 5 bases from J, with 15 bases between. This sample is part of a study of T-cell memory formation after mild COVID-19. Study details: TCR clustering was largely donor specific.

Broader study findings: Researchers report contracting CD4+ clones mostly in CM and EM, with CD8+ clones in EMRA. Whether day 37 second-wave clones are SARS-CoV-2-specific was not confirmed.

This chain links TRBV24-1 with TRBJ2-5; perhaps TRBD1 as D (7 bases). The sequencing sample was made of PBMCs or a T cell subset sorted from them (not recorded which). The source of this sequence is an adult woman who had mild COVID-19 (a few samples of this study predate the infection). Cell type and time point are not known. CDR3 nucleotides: TGTGCCACCAGTGATCCAGGGGGAGGCTTGGAGACCCAGTACTTC. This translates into CATSDPGGGLETQYF.